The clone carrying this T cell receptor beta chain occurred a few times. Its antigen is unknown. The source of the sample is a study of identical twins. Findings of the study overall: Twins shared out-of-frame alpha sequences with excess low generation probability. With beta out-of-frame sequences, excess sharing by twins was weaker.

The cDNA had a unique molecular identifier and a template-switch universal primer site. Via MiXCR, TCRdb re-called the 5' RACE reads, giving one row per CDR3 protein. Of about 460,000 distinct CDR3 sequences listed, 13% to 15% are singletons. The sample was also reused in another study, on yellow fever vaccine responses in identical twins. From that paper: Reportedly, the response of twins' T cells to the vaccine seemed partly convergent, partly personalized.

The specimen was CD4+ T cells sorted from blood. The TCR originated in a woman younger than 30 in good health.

CDR3 in DNA: TGTGCCAGCAGCTTAGGGACCTTGAACACCGGGGAGCTGTTTTTT. As protein: CASSLGTLNTGELFF. This chain joins TRBV7-9 and TRBJ2-2; D ambiguous. The CDR3 consists of 15 residues. Between the trimmed V and J ends, which lost 1 base and 1 base, there was a span of 7 bases. Germline V gene lookup returns CDR1 SEHNR and CDR2 FQNEAQ (reference sequence).